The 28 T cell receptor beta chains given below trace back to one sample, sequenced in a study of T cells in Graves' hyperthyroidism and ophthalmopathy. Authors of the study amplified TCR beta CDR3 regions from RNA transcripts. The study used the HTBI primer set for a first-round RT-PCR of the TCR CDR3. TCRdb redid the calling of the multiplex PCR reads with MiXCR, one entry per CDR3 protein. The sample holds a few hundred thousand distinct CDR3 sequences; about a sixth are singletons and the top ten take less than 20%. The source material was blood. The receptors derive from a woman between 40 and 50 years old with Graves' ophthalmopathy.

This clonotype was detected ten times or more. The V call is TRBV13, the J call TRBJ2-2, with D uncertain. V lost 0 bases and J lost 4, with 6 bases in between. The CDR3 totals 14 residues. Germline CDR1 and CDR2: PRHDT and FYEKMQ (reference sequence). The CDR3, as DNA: TGTGCCAGCAGCTTAGGTCCGTCCACCGGGGAGCTGTTTTTT. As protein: CASSLGPSTGELFF. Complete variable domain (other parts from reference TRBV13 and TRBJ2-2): AAGVIQSPRHLIKEKRETATLKCYPIPRHDTVYWYQQGPGQDPQFLISFYEKMQSDKGSIPDRFSAQQFSDYHSELNMSSLELGDSALYFCASSLGPSTGELFFGEGSRLTVL.

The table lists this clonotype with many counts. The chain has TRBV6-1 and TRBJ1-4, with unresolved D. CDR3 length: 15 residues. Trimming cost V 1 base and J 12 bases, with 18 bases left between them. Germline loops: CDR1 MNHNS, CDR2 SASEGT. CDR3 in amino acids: CASSEGVGSLAELFF. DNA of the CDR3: TGTGCCAGCAGTGAAGGCGTCGGCAGCTTGGCGGAACTGTTTTTT.

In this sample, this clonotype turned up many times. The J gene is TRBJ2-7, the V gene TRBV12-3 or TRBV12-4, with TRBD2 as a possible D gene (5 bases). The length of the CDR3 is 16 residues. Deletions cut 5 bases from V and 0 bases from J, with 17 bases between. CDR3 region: CASSTRTVRNSYEQYF. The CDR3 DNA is TGTGCCAGCAGTACTAGGACTGTACGAAACTCCTACGAGCAGTACTTC.

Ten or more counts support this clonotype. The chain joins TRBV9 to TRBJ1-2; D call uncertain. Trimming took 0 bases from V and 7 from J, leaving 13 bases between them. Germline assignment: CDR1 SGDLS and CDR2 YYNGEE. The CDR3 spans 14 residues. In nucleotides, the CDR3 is TGTGCCAGCAGCGTAGCCCCCCGTCCTTCTGGCTACACCTTC. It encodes CASSVAPRPSGYTF.

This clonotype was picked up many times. CDR3 bases: TGTGCCAGCAGTTCCGCAGGTGCGATCTCCTACGAGCAGTACTTC. Residues: CASSSAGAISYEQYF. The gene calls are TRBV28 and TRBJ2-7; D ambiguous. In germline, CDR1 is MDHEN, CDR2 SYDVKM. The CDR3 is 15 residues long. V shed 4 bases and J shed 0 bases, with 13 bases lying between them. Based on the CDR3 plus reference TRBV28 and TRBJ2-7, the full variable domain is DVKVTQSSRYLVKRTGEKVFLECVQDMDHENMFWYRQDPGLGLRLIYFSYDVKMKEKGDIPEGYSVSREKKERFSLILESASTNQTSMYLCASSSAGAISYEQYFGPGTRLTVT.

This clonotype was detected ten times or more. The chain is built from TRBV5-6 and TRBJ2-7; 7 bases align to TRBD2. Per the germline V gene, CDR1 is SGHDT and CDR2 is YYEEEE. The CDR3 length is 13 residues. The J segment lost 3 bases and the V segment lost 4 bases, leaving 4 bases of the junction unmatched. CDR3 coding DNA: TGTGCCAGCAGCCCCGGACTAGACTACGAGCAGTACTTC. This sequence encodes CASSPGLDYEQYF.

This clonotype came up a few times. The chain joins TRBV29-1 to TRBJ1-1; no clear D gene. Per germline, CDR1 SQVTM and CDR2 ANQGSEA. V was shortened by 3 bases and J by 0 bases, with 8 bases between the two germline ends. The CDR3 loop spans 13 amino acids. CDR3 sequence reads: CSVDNTMNTEAFF. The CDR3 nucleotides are TGCAGCGTTGATAACACTATGAACACTGAAGCTTTCTTT.

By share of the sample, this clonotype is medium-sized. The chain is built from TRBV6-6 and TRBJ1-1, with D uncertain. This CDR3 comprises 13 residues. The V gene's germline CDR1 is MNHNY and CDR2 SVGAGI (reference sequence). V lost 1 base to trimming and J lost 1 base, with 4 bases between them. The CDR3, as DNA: TGTGCCAGCAGTTACTACTCGAACACTGAAGCTTTCTTT. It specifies CASSYYSNTEAFF.

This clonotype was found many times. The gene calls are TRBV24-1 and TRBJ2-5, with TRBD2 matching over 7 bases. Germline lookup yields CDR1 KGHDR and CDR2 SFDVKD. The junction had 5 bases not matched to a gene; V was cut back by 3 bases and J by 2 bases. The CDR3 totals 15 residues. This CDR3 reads CATSDRTRPQETQYF. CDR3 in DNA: TGTGCCACCAGTGATCGGACTAGACCACAAGAGACCCAGTACTTC.

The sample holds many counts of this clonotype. The chain's CDR3 is CASIPGQGGWSPLHF. The CDR3 DNA reads TGTGCCAGCATTCCGGGACAGGGTGGTTGGTCACCCCTCCACTTT. The gene calls are TRBV6-5 and TRBJ1-6; TRBD1 agrees at 9 bases. Germline V gives CDR1 MNHEY, CDR2 SVGAGI. J was trimmed by 10 bases and V by 7 bases; bases with no gene match: 11. The CDR3 runs to 15 residues.

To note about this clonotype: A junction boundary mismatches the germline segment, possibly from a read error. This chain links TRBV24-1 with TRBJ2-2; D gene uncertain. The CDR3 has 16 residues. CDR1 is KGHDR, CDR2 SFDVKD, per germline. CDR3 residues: CASSEGDRPNTGELFF. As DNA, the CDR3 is TGTGCCAGCAGTGAAGGAGACCGTCCGAACACCGGGGAGCTGTTTTTT.

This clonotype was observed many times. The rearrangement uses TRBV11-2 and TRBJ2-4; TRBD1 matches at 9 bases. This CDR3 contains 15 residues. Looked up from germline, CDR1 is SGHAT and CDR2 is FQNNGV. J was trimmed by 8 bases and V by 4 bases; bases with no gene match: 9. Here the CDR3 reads CASSSPGQGYYIQYF. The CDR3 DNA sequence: TGTGCCAGCAGCTCACCGGGACAGGGTTATTACATTCAGTACTTC.

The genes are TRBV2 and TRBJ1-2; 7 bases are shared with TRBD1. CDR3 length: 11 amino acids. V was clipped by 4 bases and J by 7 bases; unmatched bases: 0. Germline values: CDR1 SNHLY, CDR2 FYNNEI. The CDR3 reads CASSAGGGYTF. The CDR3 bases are TGTGCCAGCAGTGCAGGGGGTGGCTACACCTTC.

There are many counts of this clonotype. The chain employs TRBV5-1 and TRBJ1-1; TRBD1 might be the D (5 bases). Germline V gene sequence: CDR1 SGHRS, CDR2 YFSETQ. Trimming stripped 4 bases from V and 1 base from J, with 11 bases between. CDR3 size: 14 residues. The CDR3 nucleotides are TGCGCCAGCAGCCTAACCACAGGGAACACTGAAGCTTTCTTT. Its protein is CASSLTTGNTEAFF.

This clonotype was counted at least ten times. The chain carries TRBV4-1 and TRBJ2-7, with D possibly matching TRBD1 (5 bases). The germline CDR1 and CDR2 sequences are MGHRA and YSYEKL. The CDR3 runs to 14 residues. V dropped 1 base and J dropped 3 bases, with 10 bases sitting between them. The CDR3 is CASSQAGLDYEQYF. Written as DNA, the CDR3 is TGCGCCAGCAGCCAAGCAGGGTTGGACTACGAGCAGTACTTC.

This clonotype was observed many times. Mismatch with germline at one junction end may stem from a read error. The DNA for the CDR3 is TGTGCCAGCATTTTATGGGGCTACGAGCAGTTCTTC. The encoded protein is CASILWGYEQFF. The chain links TRBV12-3 or TRBV12-4 to TRBJ2-7, with D perhaps TRBD1 (5 bases). The end of the DNA aligns better with TRBJ2-1, so the J call may be wrong. CDR3 size: 12 residues.

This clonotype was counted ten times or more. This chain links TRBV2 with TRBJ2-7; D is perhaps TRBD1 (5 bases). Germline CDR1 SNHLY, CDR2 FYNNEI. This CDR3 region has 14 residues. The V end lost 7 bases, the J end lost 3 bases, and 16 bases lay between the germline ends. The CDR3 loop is CASTKGRQGYEQYF. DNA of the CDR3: TGTGCCAGCACCAAAGGACGCCAGGGCTACGAGCAGTACTTC. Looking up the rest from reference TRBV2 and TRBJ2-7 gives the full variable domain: EPEVTQTPSHQVTQMGQEVILRCVPISNHLYFYWYRQILGQKVEFLVSFYNNEISEKSEIFDDQFSVERPDGSNFTLKIRSTKLEDSAMYFCASTKGRQGYEQYFGPGTRLTVT.

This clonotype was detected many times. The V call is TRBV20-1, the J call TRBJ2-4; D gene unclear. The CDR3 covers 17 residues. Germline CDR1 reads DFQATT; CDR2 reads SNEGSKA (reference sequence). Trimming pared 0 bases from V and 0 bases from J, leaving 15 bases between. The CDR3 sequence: CSARDVSENQAKNIQYF. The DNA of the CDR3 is TGCAGTGCTAGAGACGTGTCCGAAAACCAAGCCAAAAACATTCAGTACTTC.

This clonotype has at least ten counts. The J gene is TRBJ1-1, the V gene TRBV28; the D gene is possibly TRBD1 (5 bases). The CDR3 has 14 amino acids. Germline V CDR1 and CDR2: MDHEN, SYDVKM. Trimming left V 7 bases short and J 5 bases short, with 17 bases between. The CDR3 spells CASKNAGSGTEAFF. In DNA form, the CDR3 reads TGTGCCAGCAAGAACGCAGGTTCAGGGACTGAAGCTTTCTTT.

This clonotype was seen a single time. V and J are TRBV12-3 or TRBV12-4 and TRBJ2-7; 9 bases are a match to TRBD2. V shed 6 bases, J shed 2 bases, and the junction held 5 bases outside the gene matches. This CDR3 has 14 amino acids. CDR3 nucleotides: TGTGCCAGCAGAGTTAGCGGGAGTGCCTACGAGCAGTACTTC. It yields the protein CASRVSGSAYEQYF.

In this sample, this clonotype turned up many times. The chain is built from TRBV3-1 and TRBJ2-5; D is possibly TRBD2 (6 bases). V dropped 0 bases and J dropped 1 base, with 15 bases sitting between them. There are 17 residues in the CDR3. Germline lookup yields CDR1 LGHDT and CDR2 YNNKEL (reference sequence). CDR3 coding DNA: TGTGCCAGCAGCCAAGATCGCCTCAGCGGGCTCCAAGAGACCCAGTACTTC. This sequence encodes CASSQDRLSGLQETQYF.

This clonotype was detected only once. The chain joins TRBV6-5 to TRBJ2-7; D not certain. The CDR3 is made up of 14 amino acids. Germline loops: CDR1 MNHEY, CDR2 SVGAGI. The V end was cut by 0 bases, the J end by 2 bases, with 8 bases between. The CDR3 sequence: CASSYSTSAYEQYF. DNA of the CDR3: TGTGCCAGCAGTTACTCGACTTCGGCCTACGAGCAGTACTTC.

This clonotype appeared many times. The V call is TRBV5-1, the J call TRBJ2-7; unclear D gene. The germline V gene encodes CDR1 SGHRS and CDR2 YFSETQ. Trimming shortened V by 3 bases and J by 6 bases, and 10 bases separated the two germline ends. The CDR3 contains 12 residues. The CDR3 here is CASSSTLSEQYF. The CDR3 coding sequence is TGCGCCAGCAGCTCCACCCTATCCGAGCAGTACTTC.

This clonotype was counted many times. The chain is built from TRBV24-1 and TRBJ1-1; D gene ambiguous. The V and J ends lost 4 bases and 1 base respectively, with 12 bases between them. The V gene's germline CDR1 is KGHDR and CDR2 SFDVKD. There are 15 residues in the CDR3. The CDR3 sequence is CATSERSGKNTEAFF. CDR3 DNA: TGTGCCACCAGTGAAAGGAGTGGGAAGAACACTGAAGCTTTCTTT.

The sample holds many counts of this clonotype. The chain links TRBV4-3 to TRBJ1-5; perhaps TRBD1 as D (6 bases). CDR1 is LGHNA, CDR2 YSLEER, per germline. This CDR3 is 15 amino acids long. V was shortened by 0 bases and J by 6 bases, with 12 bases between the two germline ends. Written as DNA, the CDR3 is TGCGCCAGCAGCCAAGATCGGCAGGGGAGTCAGCCCCAGCATTTT. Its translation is CASSQDRQGSQPQHF.

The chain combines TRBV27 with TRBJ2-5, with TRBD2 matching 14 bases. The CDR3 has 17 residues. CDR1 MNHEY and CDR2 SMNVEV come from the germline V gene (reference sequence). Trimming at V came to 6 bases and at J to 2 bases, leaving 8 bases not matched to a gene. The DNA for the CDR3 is TGTGCCAGCAGCCGCCGACTAGCGGGAGGGTTTCAAGAGACCCAGTACTTC. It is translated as CASSRRLAGGFQETQYF.

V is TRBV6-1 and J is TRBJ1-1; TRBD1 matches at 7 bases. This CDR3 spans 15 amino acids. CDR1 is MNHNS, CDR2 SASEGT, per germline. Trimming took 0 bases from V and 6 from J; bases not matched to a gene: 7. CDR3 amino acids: CASSEAHLRGAEAFF. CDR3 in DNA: TGTGCCAGCAGTGAAGCGCATCTCAGGGGGGCTGAAGCTTTCTTT.

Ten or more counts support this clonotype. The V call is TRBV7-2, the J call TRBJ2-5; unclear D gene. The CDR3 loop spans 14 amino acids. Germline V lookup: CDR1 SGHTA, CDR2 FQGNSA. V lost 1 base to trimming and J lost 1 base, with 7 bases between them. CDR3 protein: CASSLGASQETQYF. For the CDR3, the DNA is TGTGCCAGCAGCTTAGGGGCCAGCCAAGAGACCCAGTACTTC. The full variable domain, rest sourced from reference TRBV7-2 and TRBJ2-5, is GAGVSQSPSNKVTEKGKDVELRCDPISGHTALYWYRQSLGQGLEFLIYFQGNSAPDKSGLPSDRFSAERTGGSVSTLTIQRTQQEDSAVYLCASSLGASQETQYFGPGTRLLVL.